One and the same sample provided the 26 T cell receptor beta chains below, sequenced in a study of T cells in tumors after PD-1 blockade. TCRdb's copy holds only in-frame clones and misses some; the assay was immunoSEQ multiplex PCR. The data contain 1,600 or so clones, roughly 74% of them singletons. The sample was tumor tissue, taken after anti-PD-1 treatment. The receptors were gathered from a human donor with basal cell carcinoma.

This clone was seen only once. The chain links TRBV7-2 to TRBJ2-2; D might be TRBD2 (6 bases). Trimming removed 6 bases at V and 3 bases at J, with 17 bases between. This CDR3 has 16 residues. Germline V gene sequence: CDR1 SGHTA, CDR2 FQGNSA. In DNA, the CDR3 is TGTGCCAGCAGTCAGGGAGGCATCACGGACACCGGGGAGCTGTTTTTT. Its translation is CASSQGGITDTGELFF.

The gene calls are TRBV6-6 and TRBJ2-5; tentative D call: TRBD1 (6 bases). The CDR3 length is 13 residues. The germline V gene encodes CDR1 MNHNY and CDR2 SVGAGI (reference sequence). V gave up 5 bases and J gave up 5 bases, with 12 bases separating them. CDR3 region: CASSVQGMETQYF. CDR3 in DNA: TGTGCCAGCAGTGTCCAGGGGATGGAGACCCAGTACTTC.

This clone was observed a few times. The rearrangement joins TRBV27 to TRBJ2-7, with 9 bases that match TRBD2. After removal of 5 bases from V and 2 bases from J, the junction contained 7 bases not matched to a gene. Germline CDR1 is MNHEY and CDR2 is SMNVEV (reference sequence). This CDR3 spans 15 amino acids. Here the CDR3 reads CASSILSGGPYEQYF. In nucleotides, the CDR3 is TGTGCCAGCAGTATCCTTAGCGGGGGACCCTACGAGCAGTACTTC.

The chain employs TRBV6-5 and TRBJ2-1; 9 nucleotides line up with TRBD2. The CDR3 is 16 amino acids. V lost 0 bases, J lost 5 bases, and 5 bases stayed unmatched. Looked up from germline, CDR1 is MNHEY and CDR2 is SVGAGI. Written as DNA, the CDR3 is TGTGCCAGCAGTTACTCTGGCGGGGGGGCAAACAATGAGCAGTTCTTC. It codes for CASSYSGGGANNEQFF.

The CDR3 sequence: CASSPAGVWYGYTF. The DNA of the CDR3 is TGTGCCAGCAGCCCGGCAGGGGTTTGGTATGGCTACACCTTC. The chain links TRBV5-6 to TRBJ1-2; a possible D gene is TRBD1 (6 bases). The CDR3 is 14 amino acids. The germline V gene has CDR1 SGHDT and CDR2 YYEEEE. V lost 4 bases and J 5 bases, leaving 15 bases between the germline ends.

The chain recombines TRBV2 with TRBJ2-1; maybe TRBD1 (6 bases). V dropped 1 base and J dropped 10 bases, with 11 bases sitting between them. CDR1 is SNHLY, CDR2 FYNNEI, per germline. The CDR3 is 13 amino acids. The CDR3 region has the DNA TGTGCCAGCAGTGAAGTTAGGCAGGGGGAGCAGTTCTTC. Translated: CASSEVRQGEQFF.

This CDR3 is CASRIPGQGPGSYEQYF. The CDR3, as DNA: TGTGCCAGCAGGATACCGGGACAGGGGCCAGGATCCTACGAGCAGTACTTC. The chain combines TRBV2 with TRBJ2-7; 10 bases align to TRBD1. Trimming cost V 6 bases and J 1 base; bases outside gene matches: 12. CDR3 length equals 17 residues. Germline values: CDR1 SNHLY, CDR2 FYNNEI.

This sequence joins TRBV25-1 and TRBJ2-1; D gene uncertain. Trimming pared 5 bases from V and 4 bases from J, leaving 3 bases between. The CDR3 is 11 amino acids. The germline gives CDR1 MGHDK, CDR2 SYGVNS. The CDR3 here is CASSMYNEQFF. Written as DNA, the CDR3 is TGTGCCAGCAGTATGTACAATGAGCAGTTCTTC.

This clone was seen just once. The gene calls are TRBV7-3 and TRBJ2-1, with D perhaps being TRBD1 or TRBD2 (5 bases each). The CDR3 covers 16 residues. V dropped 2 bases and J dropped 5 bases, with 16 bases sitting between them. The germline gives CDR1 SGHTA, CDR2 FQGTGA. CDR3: CASSLRGGQGNNEQFF. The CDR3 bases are TGTGCCAGCAGCTTACGGGGTGGCCAGGGTAACAATGAGCAGTTCTTC.

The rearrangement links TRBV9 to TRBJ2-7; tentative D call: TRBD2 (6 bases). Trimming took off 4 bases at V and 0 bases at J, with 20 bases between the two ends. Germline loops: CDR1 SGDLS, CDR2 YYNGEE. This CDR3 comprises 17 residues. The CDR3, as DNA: TGTGCCAGCAGCCCACGAGCTAGCGAACTTATCTCCTACGAGCAGTACTTC. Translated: CASSPRASELISYEQYF.

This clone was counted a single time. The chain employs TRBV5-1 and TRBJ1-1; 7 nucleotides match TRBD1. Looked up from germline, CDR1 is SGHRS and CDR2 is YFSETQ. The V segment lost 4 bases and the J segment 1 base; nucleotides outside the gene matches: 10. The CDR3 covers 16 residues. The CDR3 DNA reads TGCGCCAGCAGCCCCTTAAGACAGGGCGGGAACACTGAAGCTTTCTTT. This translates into CASSPLRQGGNTEAFF.

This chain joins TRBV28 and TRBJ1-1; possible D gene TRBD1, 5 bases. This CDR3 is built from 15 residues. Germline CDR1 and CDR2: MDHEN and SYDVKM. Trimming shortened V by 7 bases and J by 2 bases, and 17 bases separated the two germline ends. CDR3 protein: CASIPVWGPNTEAFF. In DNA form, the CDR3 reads TGTGCCAGCATCCCGGTGTGGGGCCCCAACACTGAAGCTTTCTTT.

The CDR3, as DNA: TGTGCCACCAGTGAGGGACAACCCACAGATACGCAGTATTTT. Translating gives CATSEGQPTDTQYF. This chain uses TRBV24-1 with TRBJ2-3; possibly TRBD1 for D (6 bases). The germline V gene encodes CDR1 KGHDR and CDR2 SFDVKD. The CDR3 is 14 amino acids. V was cut by 4 bases and J by 2 bases, with 9 bases left in between.

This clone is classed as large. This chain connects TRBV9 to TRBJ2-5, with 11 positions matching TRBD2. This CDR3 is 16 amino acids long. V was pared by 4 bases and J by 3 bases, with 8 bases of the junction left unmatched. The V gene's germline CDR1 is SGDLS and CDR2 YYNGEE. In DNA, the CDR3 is TGTGCCAGCAGCATCCGCCCTAGCGGGGGGAAAGAGACCCAGTACTTC. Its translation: CASSIRPSGGKETQYF.

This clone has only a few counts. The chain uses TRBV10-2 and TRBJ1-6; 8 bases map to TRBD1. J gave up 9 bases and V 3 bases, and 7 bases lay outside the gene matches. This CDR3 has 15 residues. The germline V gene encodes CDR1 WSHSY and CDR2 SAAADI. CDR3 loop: CASSESGQGSSPLHF. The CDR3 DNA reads TGCGCCAGCAGTGAATCAGGACAGGGTAGTTCACCCCTCCACTTT.

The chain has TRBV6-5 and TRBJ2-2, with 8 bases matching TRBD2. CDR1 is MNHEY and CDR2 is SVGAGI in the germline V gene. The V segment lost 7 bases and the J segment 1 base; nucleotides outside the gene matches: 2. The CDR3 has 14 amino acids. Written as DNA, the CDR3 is TGTGCCAGCACACTAGCGGAGAACACCGGGGAGCTGTTTTTT. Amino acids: CASTLAENTGELFF.

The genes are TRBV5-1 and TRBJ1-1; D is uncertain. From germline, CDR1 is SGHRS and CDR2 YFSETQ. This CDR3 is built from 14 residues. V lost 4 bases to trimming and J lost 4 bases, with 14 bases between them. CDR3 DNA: TGCGCCAGCAGCGGAGGGCCCGGTTCCACTGAAGCTTTCTTT. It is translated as CASSGGPGSTEAFF.

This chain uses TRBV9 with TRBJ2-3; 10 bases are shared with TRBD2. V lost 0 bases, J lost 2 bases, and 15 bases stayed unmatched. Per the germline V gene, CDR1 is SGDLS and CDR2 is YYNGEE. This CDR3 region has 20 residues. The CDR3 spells CASSVGLRASGSSLTDTQYF. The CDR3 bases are TGTGCCAGCAGCGTAGGTCTTCGGGCTAGCGGGAGCTCACTCACAGATACGCAGTATTTT.

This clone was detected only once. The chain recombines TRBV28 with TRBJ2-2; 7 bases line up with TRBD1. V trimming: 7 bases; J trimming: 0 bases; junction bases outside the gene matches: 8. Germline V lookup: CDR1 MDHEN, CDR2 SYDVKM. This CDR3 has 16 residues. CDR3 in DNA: TGTGCCAGCAATCGGAGACAGGGCGCGAACACCGGGGAGCTGTTTTTT. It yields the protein CASNRRQGANTGELFF.

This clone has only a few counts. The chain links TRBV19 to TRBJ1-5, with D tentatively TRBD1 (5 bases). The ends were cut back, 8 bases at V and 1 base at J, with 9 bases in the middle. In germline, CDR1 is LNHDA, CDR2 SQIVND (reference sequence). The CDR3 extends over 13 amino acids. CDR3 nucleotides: TGTGCCAGTCGCCGGGACAGCAATCAGCCCCAGCATTTT. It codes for CASRRDSNQPQHF.

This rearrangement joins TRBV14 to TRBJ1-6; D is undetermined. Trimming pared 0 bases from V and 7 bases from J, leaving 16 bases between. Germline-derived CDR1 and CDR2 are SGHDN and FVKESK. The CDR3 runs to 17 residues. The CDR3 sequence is CASSQDWSPKGNSPLHF. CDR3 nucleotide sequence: TGTGCCAGCAGCCAAGATTGGAGTCCCAAAGGGAATTCACCCCTCCACTTT.

The CDR3 DNA reads TGTGCCAGCAGTTTCCGGGATAGTCAGCCCCAGCATTTT. Translating gives CASSFRDSQPQHF. The chain joins TRBV12-3 or TRBV12-4 to TRBJ1-5; D gene ambiguous. The V end was cut by 3 bases, the J end by 6 bases, with 9 bases between. CDR3 length: 13 residues.

The CDR3: CASSQFGSGRALKNEQFF. Here the CDR3 DNA reads TGTGCCAGCAGCCAGTTCGGGAGCGGGAGGGCCCTCAAGAATGAGCAGTTCTTC. V is TRBV3-1 (or the pseudogene TRBV3-2) and J is TRBJ2-1; TRBD2 agrees at 10 bases. Trimming removed 3 bases from V and 7 bases from J; junction bases left unmatched: 15. Per the germline V gene, CDR1 is LGHDT and CDR2 is YNNKEL (reference sequence). This CDR3 comprises 18 residues.

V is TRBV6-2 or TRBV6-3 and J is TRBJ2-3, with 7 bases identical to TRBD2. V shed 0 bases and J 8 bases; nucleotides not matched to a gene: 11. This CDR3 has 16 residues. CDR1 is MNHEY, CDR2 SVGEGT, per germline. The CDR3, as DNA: TGTGCCAGCAGTTACTCCGGACTAGAGAAGAGAGGTACGCAGTATTTT. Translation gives CASSYSGLEKRGTQYF.

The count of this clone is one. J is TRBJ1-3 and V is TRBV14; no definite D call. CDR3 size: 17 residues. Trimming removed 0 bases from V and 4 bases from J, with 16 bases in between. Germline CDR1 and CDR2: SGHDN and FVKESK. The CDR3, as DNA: TGTGCCAGCAGCCAAGATCCCAGGTTTAGCTCCGGAAACACCATATATTTT. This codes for CASSQDPRFSSGNTIYF.

The CDR3 spells CASSLYESKGKLFF. The CDR3, as DNA: TGTGCCAGCAGCTTGTATGAGTCAAAGGGAAAACTGTTTTTT. The chain recombines TRBV5-4 with TRBJ1-4; no definite D call. This CDR3 is built from 14 residues. V was clipped by 1 base and J by 10 bases, with 14 bases between them. From germline, CDR1 is SGHNT and CDR2 YYREEE (reference sequence). Full variable domain (remainder filled in from reference TRBV5-4 and TRBJ1-4): ETGVTQSPTHLIKTRGQQVTLRCSSQSGHNTVSWYQQALGQGPQFIFQYYREEENGRGNFPPRFSGLQFPNYSSELNVNALELDDSALYLCASSLYESKGKLFFGSGTQLSVL.